This TCR beta chain emerged from a study of T cell repertoires in cytomegalovirus infection (dated by TCRdb to between 2018 and 2021). Regarding the complete study: Alongside well-studied HLA-B-restricted epitopes, the peptide stimulations were aimed at recently identified HLA-C-restricted CMV epitopes, whose presentation resists viral immunomodulation. The HLA type of each donor mattered for the analysis, because public TCR beta signatures pointed to carriage of CMV infection along with the matching HLA type. Results the study describes overall, beyond this receptor: In both this cohort and an independent cohort of under 450 donors, the cumulative frequency of public TCR beta family members distinguished carriers of CMV infection plus the relevant HLA type. The ex vivo response was dominated by HLA-C-restricted CMV-specific TCR beta clonotypes, which also provided the single most frequent clonotype in two of eight donors.

TCRdb names Illumina HiSeq 1500 as the instrument used. The public reads were run again by TCRdb, first through fastp at Q25 and then through MiXCR, and only productive beta chains were kept. CDR3 protein duplicates are merged, each entry listing the most common genes and DNA. The sample table lists hundreds of thousands of distinct CDR3 sequences, roughly 29% of them with a count of one. In total, the top ten clones hold around 18% of the sample. The treatment or condition label corresponds to: in vitro stimulation with specific CMV peptide epitopes to enrich CMV-specific T cells. Concerning this clonotype itself: Its target antigen remains unknown. Base qualities are not recorded, but no much larger clone differs from it by a single base.

From the germline V gene, CDR1 is SGHRS and CDR2 is YFSETQ. V is pared back by 3 bases and J by 2 bases, with 15 bases lying between the germline termini. CDR3 length: 15 amino acids, cysteine to phenylalanine. The sequence is cut down to CDR3 DNA, 45 bases in frame from base 1. The sample in question was cultured PBMCs, obtained from culture after CMV antigen stimulation. The V gene is TRBV5-1 and the J gene is TRBJ2-7, with the D segment possibly TRBD1 or TRBD2, each aligning over 5 bases. The TCR originated in a human donor in good health (CMV status not recorded). Some clones in this sample may be carry-over from other donors' samples. The CDR3 corresponds to CASSSQGRGPYEQYF. The DNA sequence reads TGCGCCAGCAGCTCCCAGGGACGCGGTCCCTACGAGCAGTACTTC.